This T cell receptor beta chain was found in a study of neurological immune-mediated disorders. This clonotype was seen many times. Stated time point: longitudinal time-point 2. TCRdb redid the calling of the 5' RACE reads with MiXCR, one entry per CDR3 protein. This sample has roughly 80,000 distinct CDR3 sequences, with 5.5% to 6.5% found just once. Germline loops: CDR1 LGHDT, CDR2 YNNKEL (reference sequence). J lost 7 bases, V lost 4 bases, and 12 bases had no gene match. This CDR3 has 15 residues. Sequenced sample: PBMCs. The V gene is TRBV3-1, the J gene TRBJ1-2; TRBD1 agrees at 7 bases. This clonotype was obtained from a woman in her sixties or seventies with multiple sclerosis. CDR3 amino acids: CASSPHDRVSTGYTF. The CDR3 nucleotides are TGTGCCAGCAGCCCCCACGACAGGGTCTCTACTGGCTACACCTTC.